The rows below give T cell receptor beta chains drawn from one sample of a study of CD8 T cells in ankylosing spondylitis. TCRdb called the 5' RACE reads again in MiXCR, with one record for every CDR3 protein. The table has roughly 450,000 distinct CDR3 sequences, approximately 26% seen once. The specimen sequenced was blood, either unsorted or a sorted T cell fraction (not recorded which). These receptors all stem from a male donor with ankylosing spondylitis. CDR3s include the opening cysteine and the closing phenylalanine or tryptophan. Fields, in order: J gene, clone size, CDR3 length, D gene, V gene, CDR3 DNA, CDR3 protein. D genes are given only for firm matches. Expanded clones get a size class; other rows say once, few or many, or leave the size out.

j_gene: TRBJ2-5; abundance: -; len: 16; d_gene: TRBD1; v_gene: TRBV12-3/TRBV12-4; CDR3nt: TGTGCCAGCAGTTTAGCGGGGAGGACAGGGAAGGAGACCCAGTACTTC; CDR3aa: CASSLAGRTGKETQYF
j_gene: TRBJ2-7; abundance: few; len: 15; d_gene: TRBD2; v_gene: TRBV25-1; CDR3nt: TGTGCCAGCAGTGAATCCCTAGCGGGAGGTGTCGAGCAGTACTTC; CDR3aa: CASSESLAGGVEQYF
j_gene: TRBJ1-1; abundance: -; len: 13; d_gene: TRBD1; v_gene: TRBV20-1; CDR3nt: TGCAGTGCAAAGACAGGGGGGATCACTGAAGCTTTCTTT; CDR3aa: CSAKTGGITEAFF
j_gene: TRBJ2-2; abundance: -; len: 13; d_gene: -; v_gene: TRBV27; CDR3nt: TGTGCCAGCAGTGCGAGACGCACCGGGGAGCTGTTTTTT; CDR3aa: CASSARRTGELFF
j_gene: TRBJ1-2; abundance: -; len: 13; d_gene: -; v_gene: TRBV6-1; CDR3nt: TGTGCCAGCGGTGGGGTCAAGGACTATGGCTACACCTTC; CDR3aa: CASGGVKDYGYTF
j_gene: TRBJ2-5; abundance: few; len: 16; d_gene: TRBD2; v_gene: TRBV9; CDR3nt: TGTGCCAGCAGCCCCCGGACTAGCGGGAGTTCAGAGACCCAGTACTTC; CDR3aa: CASSPRTSGSSETQYF
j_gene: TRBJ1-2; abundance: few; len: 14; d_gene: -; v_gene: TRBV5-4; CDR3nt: TGTGCCAGCAGCTTGGAGCTGGCAGCGGATGGCTACACCTTC; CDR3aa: CASSLELAADGYTF
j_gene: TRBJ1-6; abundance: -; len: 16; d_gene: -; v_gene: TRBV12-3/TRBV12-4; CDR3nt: TGTGCCAGCAGTCCTGGACTGATCTCCTATAATTCACCCCTCCACTTT; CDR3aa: CASSPGLISYNSPLHF
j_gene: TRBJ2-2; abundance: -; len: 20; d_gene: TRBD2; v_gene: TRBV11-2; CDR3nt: TGTGCCAGCAGCTTATCCCGCCCACAACTAGCGGGAGCCTACACCGGGGAGCTGTTTTTT; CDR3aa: CASSLSRPQLAGAYTGELFF
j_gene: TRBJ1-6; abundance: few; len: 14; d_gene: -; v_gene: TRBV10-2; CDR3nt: TGCGCCAGCAGTGCTACCTCCTATAATTCACCCCTCCACTTT; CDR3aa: CASSATSYNSPLHF
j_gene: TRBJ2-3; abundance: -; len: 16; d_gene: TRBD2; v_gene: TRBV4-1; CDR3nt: TGCGCCAGCAGCCAAGGACTAGCGGCCGAGGTAGATACGCAGTATTTT; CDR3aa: CASSQGLAAEVDTQYF
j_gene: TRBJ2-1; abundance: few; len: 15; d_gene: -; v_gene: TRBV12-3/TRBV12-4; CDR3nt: TGTGCCAGCAGTTCTGGACTCCTGGGCTACAATGAGCAGTTCTTC; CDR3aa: CASSSGLLGYNEQFF
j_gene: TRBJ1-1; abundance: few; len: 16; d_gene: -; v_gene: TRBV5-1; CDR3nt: TGCGCCAGCAGCTTAGCCGCAGGGTTTATGAACACTGAAGCTTTCTTT; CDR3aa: CASSLAAGFMNTEAFF
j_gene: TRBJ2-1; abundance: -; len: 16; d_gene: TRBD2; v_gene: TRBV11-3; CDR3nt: TGTGCCAGCAGCGGTAGCCCAGGACTAGCTGGCAATGAGCAGTTCTTC; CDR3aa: CASSGSPGLAGNEQFF
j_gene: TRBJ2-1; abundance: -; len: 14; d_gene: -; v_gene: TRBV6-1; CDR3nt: TGTGCCAGCGGATCGATGAGCTCCTACAATGAGCAGTTCTTC; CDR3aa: CASGSMSSYNEQFF
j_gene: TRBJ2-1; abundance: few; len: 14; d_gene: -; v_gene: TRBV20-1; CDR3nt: TGCAGTGCTAGAGAAGGTAGAGGTATCAATGAGCAGTTCTTC; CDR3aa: CSAREGRGINEQFF
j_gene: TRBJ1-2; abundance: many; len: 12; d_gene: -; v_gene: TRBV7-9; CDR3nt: TGTGCCAGCAGCTCGACTGACTATGGCTACACCTTC; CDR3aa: CASSSTDYGYTF
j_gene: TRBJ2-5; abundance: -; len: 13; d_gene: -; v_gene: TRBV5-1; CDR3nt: TGCGCCAGCAGCTTGATGCCGTCAGAGACCCAGTACTTC; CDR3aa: CASSLMPSETQYF
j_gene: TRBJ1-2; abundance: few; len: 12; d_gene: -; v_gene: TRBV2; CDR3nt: TGTGCCAGTGGGGGGAGGCCCTATGGCTACACCTTC; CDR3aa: CASGGRPYGYTF
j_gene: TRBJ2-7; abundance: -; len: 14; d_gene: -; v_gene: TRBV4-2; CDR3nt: TGTGCCAGCAGCCTGGGACCCCCCTCCTACGAGCTGTACTTC; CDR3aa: CASSLGPPSYELYF
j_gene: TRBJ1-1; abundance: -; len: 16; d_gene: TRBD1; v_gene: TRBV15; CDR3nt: TGTGCCACCAGCAGCCTGACAGGGGGCTTGAACACTGAAGCTTTCTTT; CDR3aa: CATSSLTGGLNTEAFF
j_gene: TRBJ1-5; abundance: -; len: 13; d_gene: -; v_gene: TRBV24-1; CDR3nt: TGTGCCACCAGTGATTCCCCCGGGCAGCCCCAGCATTTT; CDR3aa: CATSDSPGQPQHF
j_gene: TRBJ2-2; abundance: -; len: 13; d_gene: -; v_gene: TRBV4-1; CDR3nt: TGCGCAACACTGGGCCTAGACACCGGGGAGCTGTTTTTT; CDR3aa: CATLGLDTGELFF
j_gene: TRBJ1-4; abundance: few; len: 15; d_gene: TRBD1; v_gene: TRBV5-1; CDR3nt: TGCGCCAGCAGCCCCTCGACAGGGCTGGATGAAAAACTGTTTTTT; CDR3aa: CASSPSTGLDEKLFF
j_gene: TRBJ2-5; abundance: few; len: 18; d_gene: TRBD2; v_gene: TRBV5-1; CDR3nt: TGCGCCAGCAGCTCGGGACTAGCGGGAGGGCCAGGAATGGTGACCCAGTACTTC; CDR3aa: CASSSGLAGGPGMVTQYF
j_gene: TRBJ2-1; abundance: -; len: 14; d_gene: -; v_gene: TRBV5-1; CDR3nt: TGCGCCAGCTGCTGGGGAGCTGACTACAATGAGCAGTTCTTC; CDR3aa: CASCWGADYNEQFF
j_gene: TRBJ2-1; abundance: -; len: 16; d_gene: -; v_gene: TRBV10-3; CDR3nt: TGTGCCATCAGTGAGCCGGTCTACAGCACATACAATGAGCAGTTCTTC; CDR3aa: CAISEPVYSTYNEQFF
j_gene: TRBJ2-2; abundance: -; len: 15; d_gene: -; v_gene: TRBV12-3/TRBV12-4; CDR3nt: TGTGCCAGCAGTTTGGGACTTCAGGGCACCGGGGAGCTGTTTTTT; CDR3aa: CASSLGLQGTGELFF
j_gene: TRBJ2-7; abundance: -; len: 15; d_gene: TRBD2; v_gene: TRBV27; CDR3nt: TGTGCCAGCAGCCTATGGGCGGGAGGGCCCTACGAGCAGTACTTC; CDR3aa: CASSLWAGGPYEQYF
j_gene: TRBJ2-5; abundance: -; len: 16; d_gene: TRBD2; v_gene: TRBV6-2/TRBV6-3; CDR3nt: TGTGCCAGCAGCCCTAAAGGACTAGCGAAACAAGAGACCCAGTACTTC; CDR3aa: CASSPKGLAKQETQYF
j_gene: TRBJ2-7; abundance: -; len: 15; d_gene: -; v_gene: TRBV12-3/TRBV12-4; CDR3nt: TGTGCCAGTACCCCTGGGGTGGGGGGGGGCCACGAGCAGTACTTC; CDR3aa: CASTPGVGGGHEQYF
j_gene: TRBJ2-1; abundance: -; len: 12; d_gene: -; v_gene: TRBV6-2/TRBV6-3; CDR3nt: TGTGCCAGCAGTACCTACAGGGTACGACAGTTCTTC; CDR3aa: CASSTYRVRQFF
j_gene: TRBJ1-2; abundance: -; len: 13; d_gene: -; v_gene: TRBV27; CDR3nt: TGTGCCAGCAGTTCGGGACTACAACATGGCTACACCTTC; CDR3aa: CASSSGLQHGYTF